This T cell receptor (beta chain) was sequenced for a study of regulatory T cells in long-lasting Graves disease. Overall study: The definition of persistent Graves' disease was over 5 years of antithyroid drugs with positive TSH receptor antibodies. General study points: New patients shared roughly 1,000 public clonotypes, fewer than the approximately 2,700 shared by persistent patients.

Assembly of TCR beta libraries relied on iRepertoire HTBI primers together with Arm-PCR of CDR3 regions. TCRdb analysed the multiplex PCR reads with MiXCR anew, one entry per CDR3 protein. The sample carries around 500,000 distinct CDR3 sequences, 20% to 25% recorded once. Time point described: persistent/refractory GD, antithyroid drugs over 5 years with positive TRAb. After RNA was extracted from PBMCs, the TCR library was made from it. About this clonotype itself: As yet, its antigen is unknown. A junction end diverges from the germline sequence, so it may reflect a read error.

Germline V gene data show CDR1 as SSHAT and CDR2 as FNYEAQ (reference sequence). This CDR3 has 14 amino acids. The starting material was peripheral blood mononuclear cells (PBMCs), obtained when the disease was refractory, from a patient treated with antithyroid drugs. The receptor was derived from a female donor with Graves disease. The rearrangement links TRBV7-7 to TRBJ2-2, with 7 nucleotides matching TRBD1. As DNA, the CDR3 is TGTGCTAGCACCTCAAAACAGGGGACCGGGGAGCTGTTTTTT. Its translation: CASTSKQGTGELFF.